The source of this T cell receptor beta chain is a study of OX40 agonist ivuxolimab in advanced cancers. Overall study context: Patients received intravenous ivuxolimab every 2 weeks at 0.01 to 10 mg/kg.

Regarding the study as a whole: Among some nonresponders, normalized T-cell clonal expansion was also low.

Notes on this clone: Its target is unknown.

This CDR3 contains 17 residues. With V trimmed by 3 bases and J by 5 bases, 13 bases remained unmatched. Germline V gene data show CDR1 as MDHEN and CDR2 as SYDVKM. This table comes from immunoSEQ multiplex PCR, and its TCRdb copy is limited to in-frame clones, with some not included. The sample records about 61,000 clones, around 86% being singletons. This chain connects TRBV28 to TRBJ1-3; 7 nucleotides agree with TRBD1. This TCR was recovered from an adult with an advanced solid tumor such as melanoma, head and neck, liver or kidney cancer. Material: CD4+ or CD8+ T cells sorted from blood, obtained in a trial of the OX40 agonist ivuxolimab. For the CDR3, the DNA is TGTGCCAGCAGTTTGGTGGTAGGGGGCTTGGGTAGAAACACCATATATTTT. Amino acid sequence: CASSLVVGGLGRNTIYF. Supplemented by reference TRBV28 and TRBJ1-3, the full variable domain reads DVKVTQSSRYLVKRTGEKVFLECVQDMDHENMFWYRQDPGLGLRLIYFSYDVKMKEKGDIPEGYSVSREKKERFSLILESASTNQTSMYLCASSLVVGGLGRNTIYFGEGSWLTVV.